The 10 T cell receptor beta chains in this list originate from one sample, sequenced in a study of blood T cells in healthy people across ages. Through a sample-barcoded 5' primer and a J-beta primer mix, a second PCR was run for about 6 to 11 cycles. TCRdb called the 5' RACE reads again in MiXCR, with one record for every CDR3 protein. Of over 500,000 distinct CDR3 sequences in the sample, around 52% were seen once. Sequencing input: blood. The source of these receptors is a woman over 75 in good health.

This clonotype was picked up many times. A read error may explain this, as a much larger clone is one base away. V gene TRBV6-5 combines with J gene TRBJ2-1, with D maybe TRBD1 (6 bases). The germline gives CDR1 MNHEY, CDR2 SVGAGI. Trimming took 6 bases from V and 6 from J, leaving 12 bases between them. This CDR3 spans 13 amino acids. CDR3 in amino acids: CASSRLGGNEQFF. The CDR3 DNA sequence: TGTGCCAGCAGCCGATTAGGGGGCAATGAGCAGTTCTTC.

CDR3 sequence: CASSPADRNTEAFF. Written as DNA, the CDR3 is TGTGCCAGCAGCCCAGCCGACAGAAACACTGAAGCTTTCTTT. The rearrangement joins TRBV7-6 to TRBJ1-1, with D perhaps TRBD1 (5 bases). CDR1 is SGHVS, CDR2 FNYEAQ, per germline. Trimming cost V 5 bases and J 2 bases, with 12 bases left between them. This CDR3 has 14 amino acids.

The J gene is TRBJ2-5, the V gene TRBV20-1; D is uncertain. Germline assignment: CDR1 DFQATT and CDR2 SNEGSKA (reference sequence). This CDR3 contains 12 residues. Trimming shortened V by 4 bases and J by 7 bases, and 13 bases separated the two germline ends. CDR3 residues: CSAKLNQRTQYF. As DNA, the CDR3 is TGCAGTGCTAAACTCAACCAGCGGACCCAGTACTTC.

V usage is TRBV5-1 and J usage is TRBJ1-1, with 7 bases fitting TRBD1. Germline V CDR1 and CDR2: SGHRS, YFSETQ. V dropped 2 bases and J dropped 0; count of bases not matched to a gene: 4. This CDR3 has 15 amino acids. CDR3 loop: CASSFQTGLNTEAFF. As DNA, the CDR3 is TGCGCCAGCAGCTTCCAGACAGGGCTGAACACTGAAGCTTTCTTT. The full variable domain, completed using reference TRBV5-1 and TRBJ1-1, is KAGVTQTPRYLIKTRGQQVTLSCSPISGHRSVSWYQQTPGQGLQFLFEYFSETQRNKGNFPGRFSGRQFSNSRSEMNVSTLELGDSALYLCASSFQTGLNTEAFFGQGTRLTVV.

Comments on this clonotype: At one end, the junction sequence differs from germline, possibly due to a read error. The genes are TRBV28 and TRBJ2-3, with D unclear. The CDR3 extends over 14 amino acids. CDR1 MDHEN and CDR2 SYDVKM come from the germline V gene. The CDR3 coding sequence is TGTGCCAGCAGACCGTGGCTCACCACAGACACGCAGTATTTT. It is translated as CASRPWLTTDTQYF.

The chain is built from TRBV18 and TRBJ2-1; 7 nucleotides line up with TRBD2. The junction had 6 bases not matched to a gene; V was cut back by 2 bases and J by 14 bases. The CDR3 extends over 12 amino acids. CDR1 is KGHSH and CDR2 is LQKENI in the germline V gene. CDR3 sequence: CASSPYEREKFF. As DNA, the CDR3 is TGTGCCAGCTCACCATACGAGCGGGAAAAGTTCTTC.

This rearrangement joins TRBV12-3 or TRBV12-4 to TRBJ1-2; maybe TRBD1 (6 bases). Between the trimmed V and J ends, which lost 2 bases and 0 bases, there was a span of 10 bases. CDR3 length: 15 residues. The CDR3 protein is CASSLRGETNYGYTF. The CDR3 nucleotides read TGTGCCAGCAGTTTAAGGGGGGAGACTAACTATGGCTACACCTTC.

The chain combines TRBV20-1 with TRBJ1-4; D uncertain. The germline V and J ends were trimmed by 0 bases and 5 bases, with 10 bases remaining between them. Germline V lookup: CDR1 DFQATT, CDR2 SNEGSKA (reference sequence). The CDR3 consists of 14 residues. CDR3: CSARDERGNEKLFF. The CDR3 coding sequence is TGCAGTGCTAGAGACGAACGAGGCAATGAAAAACTGTTTTTT.

This clonotype was counted between two and nine times. The chain recombines TRBV5-1 with TRBJ2-5; TRBD2 matches 8 bases. From germline, CDR1 is SGHRS and CDR2 YFSETQ. V lost 1 base, J lost 4 bases, and 6 bases stayed unmatched. The CDR3 sequence is 15 residues long. The CDR3 spells CASSLSAGGSETQYF. The CDR3 DNA reads TGCGCCAGCAGCTTGTCCGCGGGAGGATCAGAGACCCAGTACTTC. The whole variable domain, remainder taken from reference TRBV5-1 and TRBJ2-5, is KAGVTQTPRYLIKTRGQQVTLSCSPISGHRSVSWYQQTPGQGLQFLFEYFSETQRNKGNFPGRFSGRQFSNSRSEMNVSTLELGDSALYLCASSLSAGGSETQYFGPGTRLLVL.

CDR3 in DNA: TGTGCCAGCAGTTCCCTCCCACTAGTCCGGGAGCAGTTCTTC. It codes for CASSSLPLVREQFF. The J gene is TRBJ2-1, the V gene TRBV27, with a tentative D call TRBD2 (5 bases). V lost 4 bases and J lost 10, with 17 bases in between. The CDR3 contains 14 residues. CDR1 is MNHEY and CDR2 is SMNVEV in the germline V gene (reference sequence).